This TCR beta chain was sequenced for a study of T cell changes during pregnancy in multiple sclerosis (dated by TCRdb to between 2018 and 2021). About the full investigation: The study examined how the T cell repertoire changed over the course of pregnancy in women with multiple sclerosis.

This clone was counted once. Its antigen has not been determined. Per-base qualities were not stored, and no clone one base away is much larger. The library was generated by the immunoSEQ multiplex PCR assay. TCRdb took over this immuneACCESS table, retaining in-frame rearrangements with V and J assigned. Such tables are incomplete; in checked studies, under half of the missing clones stem from an unresolved V gene, and the remainder is unexplained. Present in this sample are about 73,000 clones, about nine tenths of which were seen just once. 9.5% of the sample lies in the top ten. CDR1 GTSNPN and CDR2 SVGIG were looked up in the germline V gene (reference sequence). The CDR3 contains 17 residues, cysteine and phenylalanine counted. Of all the DNA, just the CDR3 is kept, 51 bases in frame from base 1. At the junction V is shortened by 3 bases and J by 5 bases; bases outside the gene matches: 7.

The chain is assembled from TRBV30 and TRBJ2-2; TRBD2 aligns with 15 central bases. Sequences were derived from peripheral blood, sampled after pregnancy. This TCR was recovered from a female donor in good health, enrolled as a control in a pregnancy study. The sequenced DNA is TGTGCCTGGAGCCGCCGGACTAGCGGGAGGGTGACCGGGGAGCTGTTTTTT. The resulting protein is CAWSRRTSGRVTGELFF.